Each of the 9 T cell receptor beta chains below was sequenced from the same sample in a study of T cell responses to AZD1222 COVID-19 vaccine. The repertoire was sequenced with immunoSEQ multiplex PCR; TCRdb's copy has only in-frame clones and lacks some. The table has 200,000 or so clones, 94% seen once. The sample consisted of peripheral blood, taken on day 0 of AZD1222 vaccination. Receptor source: an adult in good health.

The rearrangement links TRBV6-2 or TRBV6-3 to TRBJ1-2; TRBD1 aligns across 8 bases. After removal of 0 bases from V and 8 bases from J, the junction contained 8 bases not matched to a gene. The CDR3 is 15 amino acids. The germline CDR1 and CDR2 sequences are MNHEY and SVGEGT. The CDR3 spells CASSYSAGQVYGYTF. Here the CDR3 DNA reads TGTGCCAGCAGTTACTCAGCGGGACAGGTTTACGGCTACACCTTC.

The rearrangement links TRBV28 to TRBJ1-1; a weak D match, TRBD1 (6 bases). Germline V gives CDR1 MDHEN, CDR2 SYDVKM. V dropped 3 bases and J dropped 4 bases, with 15 bases sitting between them. This CDR3 has 15 amino acids. The CDR3, as DNA: TGTGCCAGCAGTTTCGCGGGGGGCCAGGGCACTGAAGCTTTCTTT. Protein product: CASSFAGGQGTEAFF.

The V call is TRBV2, the J call TRBJ1-5; the D is unclear. CDR1 is SNHLY and CDR2 is FYNNEI in the germline V gene. Trimming removed 10 bases from V and 9 bases from J, with 22 bases in between. This CDR3 has 14 residues. The CDR3 bases are TGTGCCACCCACTCGCTTCGGGAGAGCGGGCCCCAGCATTTT. Translated, it gives CATHSLRESGPQHF.

In DNA, the CDR3 is TGTGCCATCAGTGATCCTTCAGCGTATGGCTACACCTTC. Its protein product is CAISDPSAYGYTF. This chain uses TRBV10-3 with TRBJ1-2; D gene uncertain. This CDR3 has 13 residues. Between the trimmed V and J ends, which lost 3 bases and 5 bases, there was a span of 10 bases. From germline, CDR1 is ENHRY and CDR2 SYGVKD.

The chain couples TRBV2 to TRBJ2-1, with TRBD2 identical over 9 bases. The CDR3 is 17 amino acids. The junction had 4 bases not matched to a gene; V was cut back by 0 bases and J by 1 base. Germline assignment: CDR1 SNHLY and CDR2 FYNNEI. CDR3 amino acids: CASSEAGLATSYNEQFF. In DNA form, the CDR3 reads TGTGCCAGCAGTGAAGCCGGACTAGCGACATCCTACAATGAGCAGTTCTTC.

The gene calls are TRBV5-8 and TRBJ1-2, with 10 bases matching TRBD1. This CDR3 comprises 17 residues. CDR1 is SGHTS and CDR2 is YDEGEE in the germline V gene. After removal of 3 bases from V and 0 bases from J, the junction contained 8 bases not matched to a gene. The CDR3 is CASSSAGTGASNYGYTF. The CDR3, as DNA: TGTGCCAGCAGCTCAGCCGGGACAGGGGCGTCTAACTATGGCTACACCTTC.

The chain uses TRBV6-5 and TRBJ2-2; no clear D gene. The germline gives CDR1 MNHEY, CDR2 SVGAGI. CDR3 size: 10 residues. Between the trimmed V and J ends, which lost 4 bases and 8 bases, there was a span of 2 bases. This CDR3 is CASSSGELFF. The DNA for the CDR3 is TGTGCCAGCAGTTCGGGGGAGCTGTTTTTT.

The CDR3 DNA follows: TGCAGCGTTGACCGAGGGCCGGGTAACACTGAAGCTTTCTTT. Residues: CSVDRGPGNTEAFF. The chain couples TRBV29-1 to TRBJ1-1; D not resolved. Germline CDR1 SQVTM, CDR2 ANQGSEA. The length of the CDR3 is 14 residues. The V gene lost 3 bases and the J gene lost 2 bases, with 13 bases spanning the gap.

J is TRBJ2-1 and V is TRBV29-1; D may match TRBD1 or TRBD2 (6 bases each). Germline V CDR1 and CDR2: SQVTM, ANQGSEA. Trimming removed 6 bases from V and 4 bases from J, with 19 bases in between. This CDR3 spans 15 amino acids. The DNA for the CDR3 is TGCAGCGTCCATATCGGGGGCAGCGCTTACAATGAGCAGTTCTTC. This sequence encodes CSVHIGGSAYNEQFF.